The 5 T cell receptor beta chains reported below all come from one sample, sequenced in a study of radiation and T cells in renal cell carcinoma. As to time point: blood 4 weeks post-SBRT, at nephrectomy. Treatment meaning: 15 Gy SBRT to primary tumor, nephrectomy 4 weeks later. Produced via immunoSEQ multiplex PCR; TCRdb's table is partial and in-frame only. The table includes some 64,000 clones, approximately 80% detected once. The sequencing here drew on blood, taken from a patient whose treatment included radiotherapy and nephrectomy. All receptors derive from a man between 60 and 75 years old with renal cell carcinoma.

This clone appeared a few times. The CDR3 nucleotides read TGTGCCAGCAGCCAACTAGGGGCAGGGGTAACAGATACGCAGTATTTT. Residues: CASSQLGAGVTDTQYF. The V call is TRBV14, the J call TRBJ2-3; possible D gene TRBD1, 6 bases. Germline values: CDR1 SGHDN, CDR2 FVKESK. CDR3 length: 16 amino acids. V was clipped by 2 bases and J by 3 bases, with 15 bases between them.

The CDR3 bases are TGTGCCAGCAGCACCCAAGAGACCCAGTACTTC. Translation gives CASSTQETQYF. The chain carries TRBV21-1 and TRBJ2-5. TRBV21-1 has pseudogene status. This CDR3 is built from 11 residues.

The genes are TRBV9 and TRBJ1-5, with D perhaps TRBD1 (5 bases). The CDR3 runs 14 residues. The germline V and J ends were trimmed by 5 bases and 0 bases, with 9 bases remaining between them. Germline CDR1 reads SGDLS; CDR2 reads YYNGEE. CDR3: CASSTGHSNQPQHF. CDR3 coding DNA: TGTGCCAGCAGTACGGGGCATAGCAATCAGCCCCAGCATTTT.

The rearrangement links TRBV9 to TRBJ2-1, with 9 bases aligning to TRBD2. The CDR3 has 17 amino acids. V shed 0 bases, J shed 5 bases, and the junction held 9 bases outside the gene matches. CDR1 SGDLS and CDR2 YYNGEE come from the germline V gene. The CDR3 DNA reads as TGTGCCAGCAGCGTAGTTTGGCGGGAGGGAGGGCACAATGAGCAGTTCTTC. This translates into CASSVVWREGGHNEQFF.

This clone occurred a few times. This chain joins TRBV18 and TRBJ2-7, with 11 bases aligning to TRBD2. The junction had 7 bases not matched to a gene; V was cut back by 6 bases and J by 3 bases. The germline V gene encodes CDR1 KGHSH and CDR2 LQKENI. This CDR3 spans 15 amino acids. The CDR3 DNA sequence: TGTGCCAGCTCGTTCCGACTAGCGGGAAACTACGAGCAGTACGTC. Protein product: CASSFRLAGNYEQYV.